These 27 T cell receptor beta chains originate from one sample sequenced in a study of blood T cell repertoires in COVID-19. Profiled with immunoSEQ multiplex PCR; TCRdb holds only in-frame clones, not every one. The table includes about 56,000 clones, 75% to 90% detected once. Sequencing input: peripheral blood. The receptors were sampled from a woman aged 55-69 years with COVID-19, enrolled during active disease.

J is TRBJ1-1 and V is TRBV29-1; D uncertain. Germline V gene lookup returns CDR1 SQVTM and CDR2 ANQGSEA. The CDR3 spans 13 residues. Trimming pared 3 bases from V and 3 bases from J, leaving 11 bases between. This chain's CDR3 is CSVDSGWDTEAFF. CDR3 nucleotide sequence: TGCAGCGTTGACAGCGGGTGGGACACTGAAGCTTTCTTT.

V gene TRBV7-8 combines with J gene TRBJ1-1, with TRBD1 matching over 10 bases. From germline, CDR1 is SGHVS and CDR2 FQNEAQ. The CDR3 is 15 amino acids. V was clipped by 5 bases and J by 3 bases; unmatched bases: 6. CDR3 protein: CASSARQGAYTEAFF. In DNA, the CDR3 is TGTGCCAGCAGCGCCAGACAGGGGGCCTACACTGAAGCTTTCTTT.

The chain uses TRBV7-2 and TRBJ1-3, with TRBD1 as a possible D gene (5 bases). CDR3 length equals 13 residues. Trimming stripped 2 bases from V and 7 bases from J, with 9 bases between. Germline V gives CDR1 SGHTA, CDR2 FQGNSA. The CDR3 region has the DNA TGTGCCAGCAGCTTACAGGGTACGAACACCATATATTTT. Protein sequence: CASSLQGTNTIYF. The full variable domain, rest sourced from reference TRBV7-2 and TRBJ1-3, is GAGVSQSPSNKVTEKGKDVELRCDPISGHTALYWYRQSLGQGLEFLIYFQGNSAPDKSGLPSDRFSAERTGGSVSTLTIQRTQQEDSAVYLCASSLQGTNTIYFGEGSWLTVV.

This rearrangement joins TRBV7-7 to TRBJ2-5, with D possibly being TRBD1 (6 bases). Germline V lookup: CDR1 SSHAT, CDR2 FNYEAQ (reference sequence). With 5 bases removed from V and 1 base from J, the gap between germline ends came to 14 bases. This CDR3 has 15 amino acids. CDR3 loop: CASSLEATGQETQYF. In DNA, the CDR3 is TGTGCCAGCAGCCTAGAGGCGACAGGCCAAGAGACCCAGTACTTC.

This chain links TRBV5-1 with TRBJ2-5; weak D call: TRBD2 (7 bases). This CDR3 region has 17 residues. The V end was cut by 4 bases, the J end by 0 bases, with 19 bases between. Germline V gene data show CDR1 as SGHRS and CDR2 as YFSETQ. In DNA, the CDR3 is TGCGCCAGCAGCCTACTCTCAGGGGAGGGGAACCAAGAGACCCAGTACTTC. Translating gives CASSLLSGEGNQETQYF.

The CDR3 bases are TGTGCCAGCAGCTTTGGGCCTTTGGCCAACGTCCTGACTTTC. Protein product: CASSFGPLANVLTF. The gene calls are TRBV5-5 and TRBJ2-6, with unresolved D. CDR1 and CDR2 from the germline V gene are SGHKS and YYEKEE (reference sequence). V was clipped by 2 bases and J by 6 bases, with 9 bases between them. This CDR3 comprises 14 residues.

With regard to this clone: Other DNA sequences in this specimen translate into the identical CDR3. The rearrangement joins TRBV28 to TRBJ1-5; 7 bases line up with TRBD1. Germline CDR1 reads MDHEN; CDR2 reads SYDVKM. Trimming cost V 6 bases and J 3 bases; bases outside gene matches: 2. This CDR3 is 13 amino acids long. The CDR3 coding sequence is TGTGCCAGCAGAGGGGGCTCCAATCAGCCCCAGCATTTT. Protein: CASRGGSNQPQHF. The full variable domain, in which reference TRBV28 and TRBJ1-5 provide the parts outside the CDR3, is DVKVTQSSRYLVKRTGEKVFLECVQDMDHENMFWYRQDPGLGLRLIYFSYDVKMKEKGDIPEGYSVSREKKERFSLILESASTNQTSMYLCASRGGSNQPQHFGDGTRLSIL.

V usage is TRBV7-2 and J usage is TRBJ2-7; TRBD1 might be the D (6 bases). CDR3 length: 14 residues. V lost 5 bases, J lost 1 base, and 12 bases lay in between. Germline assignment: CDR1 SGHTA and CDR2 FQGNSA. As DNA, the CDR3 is TGTGCCAGCAGCCCCCAGGGGCTTTCCTACGAGCAGTACTTC. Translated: CASSPQGLSYEQYF.

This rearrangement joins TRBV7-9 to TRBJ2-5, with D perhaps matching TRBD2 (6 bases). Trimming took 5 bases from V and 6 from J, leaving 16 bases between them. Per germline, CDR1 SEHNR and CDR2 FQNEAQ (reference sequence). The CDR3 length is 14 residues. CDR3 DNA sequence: TGTGCCAGCAGCGACGTGCTAGGGAGGCAGACCCAGTACTTC. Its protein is CASSDVLGRQTQYF.

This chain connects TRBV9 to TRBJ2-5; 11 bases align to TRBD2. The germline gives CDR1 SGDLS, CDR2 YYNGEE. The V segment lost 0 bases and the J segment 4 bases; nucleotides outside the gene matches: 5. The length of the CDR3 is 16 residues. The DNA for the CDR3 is TGTGCCAGCAGCGTAGCTACTAGCGGGGGTGGAGAGACCCAGTACTTC. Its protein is CASSVATSGGGETQYF.

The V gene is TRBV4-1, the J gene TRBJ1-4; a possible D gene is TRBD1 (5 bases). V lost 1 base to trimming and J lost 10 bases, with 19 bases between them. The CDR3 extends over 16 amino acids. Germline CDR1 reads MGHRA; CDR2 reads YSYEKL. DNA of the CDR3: TGCGCCAGCAGCCAAGCGGGGGGGGGATCTCGCGGAAAACTGTTTTTT. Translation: CASSQAGGGSRGKLFF.

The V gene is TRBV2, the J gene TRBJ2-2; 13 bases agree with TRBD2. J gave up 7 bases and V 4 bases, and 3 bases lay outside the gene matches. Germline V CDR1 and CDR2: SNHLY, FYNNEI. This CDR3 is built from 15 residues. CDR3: CASSGGLAGFGELFF. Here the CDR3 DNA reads TGTGCCAGCAGTGGGGGACTAGCGGGATTCGGGGAGCTGTTTTTT.

The chain's CDR3 is CASSEQGQGGYNEQFF. In DNA, the CDR3 is TGTGCCAGCAGTGAACAAGGACAGGGCGGCTACAATGAGCAGTTCTTC. This chain links TRBV2 with TRBJ2-1; 8 bases are a match to TRBD1. The CDR3 has 16 residues. With V trimmed by 2 bases and J by 3 bases, 6 bases remained unmatched. Germline CDR1 reads SNHLY; CDR2 reads FYNNEI.

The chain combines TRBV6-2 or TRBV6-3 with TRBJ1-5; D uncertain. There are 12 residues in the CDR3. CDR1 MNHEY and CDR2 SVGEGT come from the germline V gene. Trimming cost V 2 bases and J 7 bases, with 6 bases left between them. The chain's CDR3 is CASSYTTQPQHF. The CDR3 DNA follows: TGTGCCAGCAGTTACACTACCCAGCCCCAGCATTTT.

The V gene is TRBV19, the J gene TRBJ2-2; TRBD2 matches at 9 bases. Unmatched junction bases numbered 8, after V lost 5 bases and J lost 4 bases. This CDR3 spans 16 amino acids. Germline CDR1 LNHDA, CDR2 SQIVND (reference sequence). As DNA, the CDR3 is TGTGCCAGTAGTCCCGGGGTAGCGGGAGCCACCGGGGAGCTGTTTTTT. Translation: CASSPGVAGATGELFF.

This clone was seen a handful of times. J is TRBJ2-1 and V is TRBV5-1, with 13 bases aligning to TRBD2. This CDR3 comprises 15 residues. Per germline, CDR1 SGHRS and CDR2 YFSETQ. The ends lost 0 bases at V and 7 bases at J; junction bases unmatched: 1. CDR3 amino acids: CASSLELAGGNEQFF. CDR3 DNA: TGCGCCAGCAGCTTGGAACTAGCGGGAGGGAATGAGCAGTTCTTC.

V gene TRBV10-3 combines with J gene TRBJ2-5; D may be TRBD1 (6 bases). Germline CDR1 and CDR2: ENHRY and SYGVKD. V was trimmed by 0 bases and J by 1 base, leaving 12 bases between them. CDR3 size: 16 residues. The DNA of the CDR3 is TGTGCCATCAGTGAGTCGTGGGGGACAATCCAAGAGACCCAGTACTTC. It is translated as CAISESWGTIQETQYF.

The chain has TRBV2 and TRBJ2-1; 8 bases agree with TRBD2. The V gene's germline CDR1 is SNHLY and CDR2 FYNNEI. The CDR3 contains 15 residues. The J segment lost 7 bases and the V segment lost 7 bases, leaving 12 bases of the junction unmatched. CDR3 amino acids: CASTLGGRLTNEQFF. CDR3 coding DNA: TGTGCCAGCACCCTTGGCGGGAGGCTTACAAATGAGCAGTTCTTC.

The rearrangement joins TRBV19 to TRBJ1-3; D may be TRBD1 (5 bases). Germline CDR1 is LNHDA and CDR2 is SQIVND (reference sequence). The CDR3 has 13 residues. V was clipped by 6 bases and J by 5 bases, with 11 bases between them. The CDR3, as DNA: TGTGCCAGTAGCGACAGCCAACGAAACACCATATATTTT. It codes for CASSDSQRNTIYF.

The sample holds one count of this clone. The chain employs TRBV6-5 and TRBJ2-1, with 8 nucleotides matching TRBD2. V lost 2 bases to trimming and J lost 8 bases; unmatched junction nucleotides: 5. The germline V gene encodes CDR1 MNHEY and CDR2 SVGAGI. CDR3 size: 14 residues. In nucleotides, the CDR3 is TGTGCCAGCAGTTACAGGGCGGGAGGTGATGAGCAGTTCTTC. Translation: CASSYRAGGDEQFF.

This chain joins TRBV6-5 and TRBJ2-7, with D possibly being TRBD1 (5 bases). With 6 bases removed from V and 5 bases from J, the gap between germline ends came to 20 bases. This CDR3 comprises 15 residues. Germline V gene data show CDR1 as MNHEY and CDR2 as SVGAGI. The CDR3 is CASSHNYRSLHEQYF. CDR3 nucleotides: TGTGCCAGCAGCCATAATTACAGGTCCCTACACGAGCAGTACTTC.

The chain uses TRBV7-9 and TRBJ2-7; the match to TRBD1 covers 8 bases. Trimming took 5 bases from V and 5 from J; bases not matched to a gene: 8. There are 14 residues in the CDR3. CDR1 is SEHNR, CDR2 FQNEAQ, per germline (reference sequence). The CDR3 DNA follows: TGTGCCAGCAGCCCTCGACAGGGGTTCAACGAGCAGTACTTC. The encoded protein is CASSPRQGFNEQYF.

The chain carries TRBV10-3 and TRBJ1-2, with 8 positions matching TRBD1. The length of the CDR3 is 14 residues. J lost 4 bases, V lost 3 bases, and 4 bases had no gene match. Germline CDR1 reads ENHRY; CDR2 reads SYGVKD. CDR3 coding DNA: TGTGCCATCAGTGACGGACAGGGAGGCTATGGCTACACCTTC. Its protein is CAISDGQGGYGYTF.

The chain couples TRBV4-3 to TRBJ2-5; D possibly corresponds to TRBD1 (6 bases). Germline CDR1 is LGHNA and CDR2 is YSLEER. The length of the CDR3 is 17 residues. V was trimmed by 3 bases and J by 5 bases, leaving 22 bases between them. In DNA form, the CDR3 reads TGCGCCAGCAGCCACGGCTCCTCCAGGGGTGGCGGGGAGACCCAGTACTTC. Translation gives CASSHGSSRGGGETQYF.

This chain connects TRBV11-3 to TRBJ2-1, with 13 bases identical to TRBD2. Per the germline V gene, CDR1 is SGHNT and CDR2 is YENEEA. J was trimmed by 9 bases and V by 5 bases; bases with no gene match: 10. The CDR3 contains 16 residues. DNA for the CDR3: TGTGCCAGCAGCGCCAGACTAGCGGGGGGCCGGCCTGAGCAGTTCTTC. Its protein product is CASSARLAGGRPEQFF.

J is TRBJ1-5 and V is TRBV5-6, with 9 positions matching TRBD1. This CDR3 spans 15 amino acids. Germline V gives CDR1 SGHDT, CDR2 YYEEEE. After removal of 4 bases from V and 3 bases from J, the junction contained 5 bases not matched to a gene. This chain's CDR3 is CASSRGDRDNQPQHF. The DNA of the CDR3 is TGTGCCAGCAGCCGGGGGGACAGGGACAATCAGCCCCAGCATTTT.

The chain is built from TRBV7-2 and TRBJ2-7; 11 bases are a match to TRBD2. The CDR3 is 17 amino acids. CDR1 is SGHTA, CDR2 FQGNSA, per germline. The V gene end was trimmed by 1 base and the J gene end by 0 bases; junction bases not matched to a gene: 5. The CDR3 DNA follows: TGTGCCAGCAGCTTAGGAGGGACTAGCGGTTACTCCTACGAGCAGTACTTC. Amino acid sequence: CASSLGGTSGYSYEQYF. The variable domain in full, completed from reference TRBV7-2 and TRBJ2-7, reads GAGVSQSPSNKVTEKGKDVELRCDPISGHTALYWYRQSLGQGLEFLIYFQGNSAPDKSGLPSDRFSAERTGGSVSTLTIQRTQQEDSAVYLCASSLGGTSGYSYEQYFGPGTRLTVT.